This T cell receptor (beta chain) was obtained from a study of response to subunit inactivated influenza vaccine. Only a few counts were recorded for this clonotype. The CDR3 is 15 amino acids. Germline V gene sequence: CDR1 SEHNR, CDR2 FQNEAQ (reference sequence). J lost 4 bases, V lost 6 bases, and 9 bases had no gene match. TCRdb redid the calling of the RT-PCR reads with MiXCR, one entry per CDR3 protein. The data show around 540,000 distinct CDR3 sequences, with approximately 10% seen just once and roughly 10% held by the top ten. The source of this sequence is a middle-aged man who received an inactivated influenza vaccine. The material was PBMCs from blood, obtained on the day of vaccination. This chain links TRBV7-9 with TRBJ2-1; 7 bases align to TRBD2. The DNA for the CDR3 is TGTGCCAGCAGACCCCTAGCGGCTACATACAATGAGCAGTTCTTC. Residues: CASRPLAATYNEQFF.